This T cell receptor (beta chain) was sequenced for a study of tumor-infiltrating lymphocytes in primary liver carcinoma. Findings and caveats of the study: Compared with tumor region pairs, tumor-adjacent and tumor-blood pairs overlapped less. Bulk unsorted material prevented CD4+ and CD8+ repertoire comparison.

The source of the blood RNA was unsorted whole blood, and germline DNA was extracted as well. Patients showed chronic HBV infection and an absence of prior treatment. A primer matching the constant region was used to make TCR beta cDNA from 500 to 650 ng of total RNA. What produced the TCR beta libraries was three nested multiplex PCR rounds using slightly modified ARM-PCR. TCRdb re-derived calls from the multiplex PCR reads in MiXCR, one entry per CDR3 protein. The data contain more than 150,000 distinct CDR3 sequences, about 60% of them singletons. With respect to this clonotype: Its antigen is unknown.

Sequencing was done on a sample of peripheral blood. This receptor was taken from a man aged 35 to 55 with primary liver carcinoma and hepatitis B virus infection.

CDR3 bases: TGTGCCAGCAGCTACCACGGGACTAGCGGGAATGAGCAGTTCTTC. It encodes CASSYHGTSGNEQFF. J is TRBJ2-1 and V is TRBV9; 12 nucleotides agree with TRBD2. Germline CDR1 and CDR2: SGDLS and YYNGEE. CDR3 length: 15 amino acids. J was trimmed by 7 bases and V by 4 bases; bases with no gene match: 6.